The 17 T cell receptor beta chains in this list originate from one sample, sequenced in a study of early stage breast cancer tumors. Only in-frame clones appear in the TCRdb table, and some are missing; sequencing was by immunoSEQ multiplex PCR. The table shows about 69,000 clones, with more than 70% occurring only once. The sequencing sample was made of blood. Source of these receptors: a person aged 35 to 50 with breast cancer.

The V call is TRBV18, the J call TRBJ1-1; possibly TRBD1 for D (6 bases). Germline CDR1 and CDR2: KGHSH and LQKENI. The CDR3 loop spans 14 amino acids. Trimming left V 5 bases short and J 3 bases short, with 13 bases between. The CDR3, as DNA: TGTGCCAGCTCATCACAGGGTCTAGACACTGAAGCTTTCTTT. The encoded protein is CASSSQGLDTEAFF. The entire variable domain, with the rest obtained from reference TRBV18 and TRBJ1-1, is as follows: NAGVMQNPRHLVRRRGQEARLRCSPMKGHSHVYWYRQLPEEGLKFMVYLQKENIIDESGMPKERFSAEFPKEGPSILRIQQVVRGDSAAYFCASSSQGLDTEAFFGQGTRLTVV.

The genes are TRBV4-1 and TRBJ2-3; unclear D gene. Trimming took off 0 bases at V and 2 bases at J, with 6 bases between the two ends. The germline V gene has CDR1 MGHRA and CDR2 YSYEKL. CDR3 size: 14 residues. This CDR3 is CASSQDRFTDTQYF. The CDR3, as DNA: TGCGCCAGCAGCCAAGACAGGTTCACAGATACGCAGTATTTT.

This chain links TRBV14 with TRBJ2-5, with unresolved D. The CDR3 has 11 residues. Germline V CDR1 and CDR2: SGHDN, FVKESK. Deletions cut 5 bases from V and 0 bases from J, with 1 base between. CDR3 in DNA: TGTGCCAGCAGCAACCAAGAGACCCAGTACTTC. It yields the protein CASSNQETQYF.

The chain uses TRBV2 and TRBJ2-5; D is possibly TRBD2 (6 bases). The CDR3 has 16 residues. V lost 1 base to trimming and J lost 3 bases, with 15 bases between them. The germline CDR1 and CDR2 sequences are SNHLY and FYNNEI. The CDR3 nucleotides are TGTGCCAGCAGTGAAGAGGCTAGCGAGAGGGAAGAGACCCAGTACTTC. Its translation: CASSEEASEREETQYF.

The chain joins TRBV4-1 to TRBJ2-7; 13 positions agree with TRBD2. Germline lookup yields CDR1 MGHRA and CDR2 YSYEKL. The CDR3 runs to 15 residues. V lost 5 bases, J lost 5 bases, and 6 bases stayed unmatched. CDR3 nucleotides: TGCGCCAGCAGCTCCGGGACTAGCGGGACCCACGAGCAGTACTTC. It translates to CASSSGTSGTHEQYF.

This clone was observed a handful of times. This chain uses TRBV27 with TRBJ1-2; D unresolved. The CDR3 runs 13 residues. V lost 6 bases and J 2 bases, leaving 10 bases between the germline ends. Germline lookup yields CDR1 MNHEY and CDR2 SMNVEV (reference sequence). Here the CDR3 DNA reads TGTGCCAGCAGCTACCTCGGGAACTATGGCTACACCTTC. Its translation: CASSYLGNYGYTF.

This chain connects TRBV9 to TRBJ2-5; tentatively, D is TRBD1 (6 bases). The CDR3 has 14 residues. The germline V and J ends were trimmed by 4 bases and 5 bases, with 15 bases remaining between them. Germline V gives CDR1 SGDLS, CDR2 YYNGEE. The CDR3 DNA reads as TGTGCCAGCAGCACAACAGGGACGGGGGAGACCCAGTACTTC. Protein product: CASSTTGTGETQYF.

The chain combines TRBV11-2 with TRBJ2-1; 7 bases align to TRBD1. Losses at the gene ends were 8 bases for V and 4 bases for J; bases not matched to a gene: 8. The length of the CDR3 is 14 residues. Germline V gives CDR1 SGHAT, CDR2 FQNNGV. Written as DNA, the CDR3 is TGTGCCAGCGACAACAAGGACAGGTACAATGAGCAGTTCTTC. Its translation is CASDNKDRYNEQFF. The full variable domain, its missing parts supplied by reference TRBV11-2 and TRBJ2-1, is EAGVAQSPRYKIIEKRQSVAFWCNPISGHATLYWYQQILGQGPKLLIQFQNNGVVDDSQLPKDRFSAERLKGVDSTLKIQPAKLEDSAVYLCASDNKDRYNEQFFGPGTRLTVL.

The genes are TRBV7-9 and TRBJ2-3; weak D call: TRBD1 (5 bases). Germline CDR1 and CDR2: SEHNR and FQNEAQ (reference sequence). V lost 3 bases and J 6 bases, leaving 13 bases between the germline ends. This CDR3 has 14 amino acids. CDR3 nucleotide sequence: TGTGCCAGCAGCTTTGGCCAGGGTAGGGATACGCAGTATTTT. This translates into CASSFGQGRDTQYF.

This sequence joins TRBV28 and TRBJ1-5; tentative D call: TRBD1 (6 bases). The CDR3 totals 13 residues. Germline values: CDR1 MDHEN, CDR2 SYDVKM. V was clipped by 5 bases and J by 4 bases, with 9 bases between them. This CDR3 reads CASSRTENQPQHF. Here the CDR3 DNA reads TGTGCCAGCAGTCGGACAGAGAATCAGCCCCAGCATTTT.

The chain is built from TRBV6-1 and TRBJ1-1; 7 nucleotides align to TRBD1. The CDR3 covers 13 residues. Germline V lookup: CDR1 MNHNS, CDR2 SASEGT. Losses at the gene ends were 8 bases for V and 1 base for J; bases not matched to a gene: 4. For the CDR3, the DNA is TGTGCCAGCGGGCGGACAGGGAACACTGAAGCTTTCTTT. Its protein product is CASGRTGNTEAFF.

This clone was counted only a few times. The chain recombines TRBV6-5 with TRBJ2-1; 12 bases align to TRBD1. The V and J ends lost 0 bases and 6 bases, in that order; junction bases with no gene match: 3. The CDR3 spans 16 residues. Germline V gene lookup returns CDR1 MNHEY and CDR2 SVGAGI. The CDR3 region is CASSYSGQGARNEQFF. CDR3 nucleotides: TGTGCCAGCAGTTACTCGGGACAGGGGGCCCGCAATGAGCAGTTCTTC.

J is TRBJ1-1 and V is TRBV19; D uncertain. Looked up from germline, CDR1 is LNHDA and CDR2 is SQIVND (reference sequence). Deletions cut 4 bases from V and 5 bases from J, with 11 bases between. CDR3 length equals 13 residues. CDR3: CASSRRDRTEAFF. In DNA form, the CDR3 reads TGTGCCAGTAGTAGGAGGGATCGGACTGAAGCTTTCTTT.

This clone was seen a few times. The chain is built from TRBV9 and TRBJ2-7; 8 bases match TRBD1. After removal of 5 bases from V and 1 base from J, the junction contained 8 bases not matched to a gene. CDR1 and CDR2 (germline): SGDLS, YYNGEE. This CDR3 comprises 15 residues. The CDR3 region is CASSPSRTGSYEQYF. Written as DNA, the CDR3 is TGTGCCAGCAGTCCATCCCGGACAGGGTCCTACGAGCAGTACTTC.

V and J are TRBV4-1 and TRBJ2-2; 11 bases map to TRBD1. The germline V gene has CDR1 MGHRA and CDR2 YSYEKL. The CDR3 has 17 amino acids. Unmatched junction bases numbered 11, after V lost 4 bases and J lost 7 bases. Here the CDR3 DNA reads TGCGCCAGCAGCCCTTCTCGGGGACAGGGGGATTTCGGGGAGCTGTTTTTT. Translated, it gives CASSPSRGQGDFGELFF.

J is TRBJ2-1 and V is TRBV27, with D possibly being TRBD2 (5 bases). Trimming removed 6 bases from V and 0 bases from J, with 18 bases in between. Germline CDR1 is MNHEY and CDR2 is SMNVEV (reference sequence). The CDR3 runs to 17 residues. DNA of the CDR3: TGTGCCAGCAGGGATCCCTCTAGCTCGCACTCCTACAATGAGCAGTTCTTC. As protein: CASRDPSSSHSYNEQFF.

The CDR3 DNA sequence: TGTGCCAGCAGTTTAGGGGACAGCTCCTACGAGCAGTACTTC. Its protein product is CASSLGDSSYEQYF. This sequence joins TRBV28 and TRBJ2-7, with 7 bases lining up with TRBD1. The CDR3 contains 14 residues. Germline values: CDR1 MDHEN, CDR2 SYDVKM. The ends lost 2 bases at V and 0 bases at J; junction bases unmatched: 1.